Listed below are T cell receptor beta chains from one sample, sequenced in a study of cytomegalovirus exposure and HLA in healthy donors. Produced via immunoSEQ multiplex PCR; TCRdb's table is partial and in-frame only. This table holds approximately 170,000 clones, roughly four fifths found once. The sample was PBMCs. The receptor source for this set is a man aged 50-60 years in good health and CMV-seropositive. Both conserved end residues are part of each CDR3. A D gene is named only where the DNA matches it firmly. Clone size, where shown, is once, few, many, or a class for clones that have expanded.

cdr3_aa cdr3_nt clone_size v_call d_call j_call
CASSDTGGYYGYTF TGTGCCAGCAGCGACACAGGGGGGTACTATGGCTACACCTTC . TRBV9 TRBD1 TRBJ1-2
CASSFDRGSPNEKLFF TGTGCCAGCAGTTTTGACAGGGGATCACCTAATGAAAAACTGTTTTTT few TRBV5-4 TRBD1 TRBJ1-4
CASSQGLAGLETQYF TGTGCCAGCAGCCAAGGACTAGCGGGATTAGAGACCCAGTACTTC . TRBV16 TRBD2 TRBJ2-5
CASRRGGTSRADTQYF TGTGCCAGCAGAAGGGGGGGGACTAGCCGGGCAGATACGCAGTATTTT once TRBV2 TRBD2 TRBJ2-3
CASSQERERDEQFF TGTGCCAGCAGCCAAGAACGGGAGAGGGATGAGCAGTTCTTC . TRBV4-2 . TRBJ2-1
CASSRTGVVTEAFF TGTGCCAGTAGCCGGACAGGCGTTGTCACTGAAGCTTTCTTT . TRBV19 TRBD1 TRBJ1-1
CASRGTAFTSNQPQHF TGTGCCAGTAGGGGGACAGCTTTTACTAGCAATCAGCCCCAGCATTTT . TRBV19 TRBD1 TRBJ1-5
CATSRYRDWAGELFF TGTGCCACCAGCAGATACCGGGACTGGGCCGGGGAGCTGTTTTTT . TRBV15 . TRBJ2-2
CASSPGQGTTEAFF TGCGCCAGCAGCCCGGGACAGGGAACCACTGAAGCTTTCTTT . TRBV5-1 TRBD1 TRBJ1-1
CASSSDRVTGNTIYF TGTGCCAGTAGTAGCGACAGGGTGACTGGAAACACCATATATTTT . TRBV19 TRBD1 TRBJ1-3
CASSLLPASGSLLSYNEQFF TGCGCCAGCAGCCTCCTCCCGGCGTCAGGGTCCCTTCTCTCCTACAATGAGCAGTTCTTC . TRBV5-1 . TRBJ2-1
CASSRRDRGIDEQFF TGTGCCAGCAGCCGGAGGGACAGGGGTATCGATGAGCAGTTCTTC . TRBV11-1 TRBD1 TRBJ2-1
CASSQGGLSTDTQYF TGTGCCAGCAGCCAGGGGGGACTGAGCACAGATACGCAGTATTTT . TRBV5-5 . TRBJ2-3